This T cell receptor beta chain was profiled in a study of siplizumab effects on memory and regulatory T cells. Using immunoSEQ multiplex PCR, the repertoire was profiled, and TCRdb retains in-frame clones only, with some absent. The table records about 98,000 clones, approximately 90% of them present only once. Germline CDR1 reads MGHRA; CDR2 reads YSYEKL. The CDR3 contains 16 residues. V lost 4 bases and J lost 5, with 18 bases in between. This chain links TRBV4-1 with TRBJ2-1; D gene ambiguous. The sample consisted of CD4+ T cells sorted from blood. This TCR derives from a human donor in good health. Here the CDR3 DNA reads TGCGCCAGCAGCCGGTCACAGCATACCCTTAACAATGAGCAGTTCTTC. It yields the protein CASSRSQHTLNNEQFF.